Below, one T cell receptor (beta chain) is given with its context. No antigen is known for it. In germline, CDR1 is SGHVS, CDR2 FQNEAQ. The germline V and J ends were trimmed by 5 bases and 7 bases, with 12 bases remaining between them. The CDR3 extends over 12 amino acids. Generation of bulk TCR libraries relied on previously described methods and listed TCR primers. TCRdb recomputed calls from the PCR reads with MiXCR, one row per CDR3 protein. The table has 250,000 to 350,000 distinct CDR3 sequences, roughly a fifth seen once. This specimen comes from a study of molecular identifiers for immune sequencing clone quantification. Study-wide results and limits: The study found clones above 20 RNA copies held over 98% of effector molecules and under 1% in naive cells.

The clonotype was recovered from a human donor in good health. Some libraries in this study had Jurkat cell RNA spiked in. V and J are TRBV7-8 and TRBJ2-7; D is undetermined. Source material: naive CD8+ T cells from blood, with Jurkat cell RNA spiked in. Subset reported: FACS-sorted CD8+CD4-CCR7+CD45RA+ naive T cells. CDR3 sequence (DNA): TGTGCCAGCAGCCCTCACTTGGTGGAGCAGTACTTC. This translates into CASSPHLVEQYF.